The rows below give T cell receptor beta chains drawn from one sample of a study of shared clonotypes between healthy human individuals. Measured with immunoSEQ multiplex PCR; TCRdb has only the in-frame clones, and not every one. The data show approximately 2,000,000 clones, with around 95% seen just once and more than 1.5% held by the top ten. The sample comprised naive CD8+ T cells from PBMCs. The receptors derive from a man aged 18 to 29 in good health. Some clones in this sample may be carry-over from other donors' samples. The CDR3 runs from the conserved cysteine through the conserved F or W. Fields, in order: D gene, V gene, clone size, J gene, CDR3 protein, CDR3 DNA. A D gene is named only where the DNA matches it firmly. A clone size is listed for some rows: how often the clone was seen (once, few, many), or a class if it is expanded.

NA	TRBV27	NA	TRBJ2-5	CASSPDLGETQYF	TGTGCCAGCAGTCCGGATTTAGGAGAGACCCAGTACTTC
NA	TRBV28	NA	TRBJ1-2	CASSSYRDINGYTF	TGTGCCAGCAGTAGCTACCGGGACATCAATGGCTACACCTTC
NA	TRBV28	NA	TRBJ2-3	CASSNPLVARASGDTQYF	TGTGCCAGCAGTAACCCATTGGTGGCTCGCGCTAGTGGAGATACGCAGTATTTT
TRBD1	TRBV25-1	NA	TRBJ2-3	CASRMGQASTDTQYF	TGTGCCAGCAGGATGGGACAGGCTAGCACAGATACGCAGTATTTT
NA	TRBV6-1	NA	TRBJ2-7	CASSERDVYYEQYF	TGTGCCAGCAGTGAAAGAGACGTATACTACGAGCAGTACTTC
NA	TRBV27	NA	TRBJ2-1	CASSSLTSSNEQFF	TGTGCCAGCAGCTCGCTGACATCGAGCAATGAGCAGTTCTTC
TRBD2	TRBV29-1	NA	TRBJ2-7	CSVEVPGLAEGYEQYF	TGCAGCGTTGAAGTCCCCGGACTAGCGGAAGGCTACGAGCAGTACTTC
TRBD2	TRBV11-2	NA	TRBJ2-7	CASSPTSGWGYEQYF	TGTGCCAGCAGCCCCACTAGCGGGTGGGGCTACGAGCAGTACTTC
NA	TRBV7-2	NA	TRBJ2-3	CASSFRRGTQYF	TGTGCCAGCAGCTTTCGTCGAGGTACGCAGTATTTT
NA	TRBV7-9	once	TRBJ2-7	CASSYHQGEQYF	TGTGCCAGCAGCTACCATCAAGGCGAGCAGTACTTC